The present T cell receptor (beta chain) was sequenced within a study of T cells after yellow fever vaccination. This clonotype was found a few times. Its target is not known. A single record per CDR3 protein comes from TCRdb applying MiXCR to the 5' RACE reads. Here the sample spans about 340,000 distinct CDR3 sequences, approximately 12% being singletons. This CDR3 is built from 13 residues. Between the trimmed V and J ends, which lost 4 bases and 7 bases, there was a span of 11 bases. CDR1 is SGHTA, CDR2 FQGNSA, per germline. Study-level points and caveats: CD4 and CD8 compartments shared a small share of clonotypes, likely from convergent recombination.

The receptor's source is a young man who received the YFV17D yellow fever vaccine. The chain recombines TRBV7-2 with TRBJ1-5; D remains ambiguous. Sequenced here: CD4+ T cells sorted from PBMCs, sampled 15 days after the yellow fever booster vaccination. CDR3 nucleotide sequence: TGTGCCAGCAGCTCCAACTATGGCCAGCCCCAGCATTTT. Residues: CASSSNYGQPQHF.